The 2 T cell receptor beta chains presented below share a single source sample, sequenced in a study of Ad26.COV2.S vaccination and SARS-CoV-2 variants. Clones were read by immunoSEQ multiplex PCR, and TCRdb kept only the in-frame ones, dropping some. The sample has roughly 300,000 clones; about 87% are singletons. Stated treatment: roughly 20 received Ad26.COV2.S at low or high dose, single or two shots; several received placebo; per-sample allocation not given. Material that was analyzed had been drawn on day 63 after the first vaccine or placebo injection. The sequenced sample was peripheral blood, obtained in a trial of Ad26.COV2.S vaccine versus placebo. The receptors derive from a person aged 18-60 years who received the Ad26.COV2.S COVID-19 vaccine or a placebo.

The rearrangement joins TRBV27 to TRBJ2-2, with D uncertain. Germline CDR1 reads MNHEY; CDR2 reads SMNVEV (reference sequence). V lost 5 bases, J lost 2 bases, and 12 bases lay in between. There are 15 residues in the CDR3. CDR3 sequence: CASSAAIRNTGELFF. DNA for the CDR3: TGTGCCAGCAGTGCCGCGATACGAAACACCGGGGAGCTGTTTTTT.

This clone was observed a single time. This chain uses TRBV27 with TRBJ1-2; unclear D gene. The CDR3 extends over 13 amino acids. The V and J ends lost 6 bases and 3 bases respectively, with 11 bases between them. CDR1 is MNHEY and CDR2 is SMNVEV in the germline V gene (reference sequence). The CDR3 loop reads CASRHPSHYGYTF. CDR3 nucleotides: TGTGCCAGCAGACACCCGAGCCACTATGGCTACACCTTC.